The 2 T cell receptor beta chains below come from one sample, sequenced in a study of blood T cell repertoires in COVID-19. Produced via immunoSEQ multiplex PCR; TCRdb's table is partial and in-frame only. The sample yields 50,000 to 85,000 clones, roughly 78% seen once. The sample comprised peripheral blood. Receptor source: a human donor in a cohort sampled during active COVID-19.

V usage is TRBV5-1 and J usage is TRBJ2-7; 10 bases match TRBD1. V lost 2 bases and J lost 5; bases outside the gene matches: 7. From germline, CDR1 is SGHRS and CDR2 YFSETQ. The CDR3 has 15 amino acids. This chain's CDR3 is CASSFGDRGPNEQYF. CDR3 in DNA: TGCGCCAGCAGCTTCGGGGACAGGGGCCCTAACGAGCAGTACTTC.

A few counts support this clone. The chain joins TRBV7-2 to TRBJ1-5; 8 bases agree with TRBD1. Unmatched junction bases numbered 14, after V lost 5 bases and J lost 8 bases. CDR1 is SGHTA and CDR2 is FQGNSA in the germline V gene. The CDR3 extends over 16 amino acids. The CDR3 DNA reads as TGTGCCAGCAGCATCACCTACAGGGGGGCGGGGAAGCCCCAGCATTTT. Its protein is CASSITYRGAGKPQHF.